A single TCR beta chain is shown here with its context. The junction and the germline gene differ at one end; a read error may be behind it. The CDR3 contains 16 residues. Germline assignment: CDR1 SSHAT and CDR2 FNYEAQ (reference sequence). The entry originates in a study of OX40 agonist ivuxolimab in advanced cancers. Study information: Of mixed ages from about 20 to 80 and averaging approximately 60 years, the group was about 80% male.

Clones were read by immunoSEQ multiplex PCR, and TCRdb kept only the in-frame ones, dropping some. Of about 46,000 clones in the sample, roughly 90% are singletons; the top ten hold 12%. The clonotype was recovered from an adult with an advanced solid tumor such as melanoma, head and neck, liver or kidney cancer. The sequencing here drew on CD4+ or CD8+ T cells sorted from blood, taken in a trial of the OX40 agonist ivuxolimab. The genes are TRBV7-7 and TRBJ2-1; possible D gene TRBD2, 6 bases. CDR3 protein: CASSLGGGVPYNEQFF. The CDR3 DNA sequence: TGTGCTAGCAGCTTAGGCGGCGGGGTGCCCTACAATGAGCAGTTCTTC.